These 3 T cell receptor beta chains were sequenced from one sample in a study of cytomegalovirus exposure and HLA in healthy donors (dated by TCRdb to 2015 to 2018). Libraries were prepared through the immunoSEQ multiplex PCR assay. For the multiplex PCR, a mixture combining 60 forward primers for TCR Vbeta segments and 13 reverse primers for TCR Jbeta segments was used. TCRdb holds this immuneACCESS table with in-frame rearrangements only. Some clones are missing; in checked studies, unresolved V genes explain under half, and the rest has no known cause. The sample yields under 170,000 clones; 70% to 80% were counted once. The ten top clones hold roughly 6.7% of the sample. The material sequenced was PBMCs. Source of these receptors: a middle-aged man in good health and CMV-seropositive.

The chain joins TRBV27 to TRBJ2-2; tentative D call: TRBD2 (5 bases). This CDR3 is 14 amino acids long. The ends were cut back, 1 base at V and 5 bases at J, with 8 bases in the middle. Germline-derived CDR1 and CDR2 are MNHEY and SMNVEV (reference sequence). CDR3 DNA sequence: TGTGCCAGCAGTTTATATGGGAGAACCGGGGAGCTGTTTTTT. This codes for CASSLYGRTGELFF.

The chain recombines TRBV29-1 with TRBJ2-1; TRBD1 agrees at 9 bases. Germline V gene data show CDR1 as SQVTM and CDR2 as ANQGSEA. The CDR3 spans 12 residues. The trim removed 6 bases at V and 5 bases at J, leaving 2 bases unmatched. The CDR3 loop is CSVRDRDNEQFF. The CDR3 DNA reads as TGCAGCGTGAGGGACAGGGACAATGAGCAGTTCTTC.

The chain uses TRBV19 and TRBJ1-5; 7 bases agree with TRBD1. Germline values: CDR1 LNHDA, CDR2 SQIVND (reference sequence). V lost 6 bases to trimming and J lost 3 bases; unmatched junction nucleotides: 14. The length of the CDR3 is 17 residues. The CDR3 DNA reads as TGTGCCAGTAGCACCCTCCAGGGGGAAGTGGCCAATCAGCCCCAGCATTTT. This sequence encodes CASSTLQGEVANQPQHF.